A single sample gave rise to the 10 T cell receptor beta chains below, sequenced in a study of control samples from healthy donors and cancer patients (TCRdb year 2020). Libraries were made using the immunoSEQ multiplex PCR assay. Here the immuneACCESS table is served through TCRdb, limited to in-frame sequences with V and J called. Missing clones are a known gap in these copies; in checked studies unresolved V genes cover under half, and the rest lacks a known reason. Recorded for this sample are about 110,000 clones; 85% to 90% of them occurred a single time. The top ten hold 3.7% of the sample. Sequenced input: PBMCs. The origin of the receptors is a woman aged 60-70 years with lung cancer.

The V call is TRBV18, the J call TRBJ2-5, with D possibly matching TRBD2 (6 bases). CDR3 length equals 15 residues. From germline, CDR1 is KGHSH and CDR2 LQKENI. Trimming removed 3 bases from V and 4 bases from J, with 15 bases in between. As DNA, the CDR3 is TGTGCCAGCTCACCGGGACTGACGGGGCCAGAGACCCAGTACTTC. As protein: CASSPGLTGPETQYF.

For the CDR3, the DNA is TGTGCCGAGCTTAAACAGGGGGCGAACACTGAAGCTTTCTTT. It translates to CAELKQGANTEAFF. V is TRBV30 and J is TRBJ1-1; 9 nucleotides line up with TRBD1. The germline V gene encodes CDR1 GTSNPN and CDR2 SVGIG (reference sequence). With V trimmed by 8 bases and J by 1 base, 8 bases remained unmatched. The CDR3 has 14 residues.

The chain links TRBV7-8 to TRBJ1-1; the D gene is possibly TRBD1 (6 bases). This CDR3 is built from 13 residues. CDR1 and CDR2 from the germline V gene are SGHVS and FQNEAQ. V lost 5 bases to trimming and J lost 7 bases, with 14 bases between them. The CDR3 spells CASSLGQKGEAFF. The CDR3 bases are TGTGCCAGCAGCCTCGGACAGAAGGGTGAAGCTTTCTTT.

CDR3 in amino acids: CASSQGQPNSPLHF. The CDR3 region has the DNA TGTGCCAGCAGCCAAGGCCAGCCGAATTCACCCCTCCACTTT. The chain is built from TRBV3-1 (or the pseudogene TRBV3-2) and TRBJ1-6; D is unclear. CDR3 length: 14 amino acids. CDR1 is LGHDT and CDR2 is YNNKEL in the germline V gene (reference sequence). V lost 1 base, J lost 7 bases, and 8 bases lay in between.

The genes are TRBV7-9 and TRBJ2-5; TRBD2 aligns across 11 bases. The CDR3 consists of 16 residues. After removal of 7 bases from V and 4 bases from J, the junction contained 11 bases not matched to a gene. CDR1 SEHNR and CDR2 FQNEAQ come from the germline V gene (reference sequence). The CDR3 is CASTITSGGGGETQYF. The CDR3 nucleotides read TGTGCCAGCACCATAACTAGCGGGGGAGGAGGAGAGACCCAGTACTTC.

The rearrangement uses TRBV6-6 and TRBJ2-3, with TRBD2 matching 8 bases. Trimming removed 4 bases from V and 2 bases from J; junction bases left unmatched: 5. In germline, CDR1 is MNHNY, CDR2 SVGAGI (reference sequence). The length of the CDR3 is 15 residues. CDR3 in DNA: TGTGCCAGCAGTTCCAGTAGCGGGACCACAGATACGCAGTATTTT. As protein: CASSSSSGTTDTQYF.

The rearrangement joins TRBV7-6 to TRBJ2-5; D gene uncertain. Germline CDR1 and CDR2: SGHVS and FNYEAQ. V was shortened by 5 bases and J by 1 base, with 11 bases between the two germline ends. The CDR3 spans 14 residues. In DNA, the CDR3 is TGTGCCAGCAGCGTGAATAGCCCCCAAGAGACCCAGTACTTC. The encoded protein is CASSVNSPQETQYF.

The gene calls are TRBV5-1 and TRBJ1-2, with D tentatively TRBD1 (5 bases). CDR1 is SGHRS and CDR2 is YFSETQ in the germline V gene. The CDR3 has 14 residues. V shed 4 bases and J shed 4 bases, with 14 bases lying between them. CDR3 residues: CASSSAGLGYGYTF. The CDR3 DNA is TGCGCCAGCAGCAGCGCGGGACTGGGCTATGGCTACACCTTC. Using reference TRBV5-1 and TRBJ1-2 for the parts outside the CDR3, the full variable domain is KAGVTQTPRYLIKTRGQQVTLSCSPISGHRSVSWYQQTPGQGLQFLFEYFSETQRNKGNFPGRFSGRQFSNSRSEMNVSTLELGDSALYLCASSSAGLGYGYTFGSGTRLTVV.

The chain joins TRBV5-5 to TRBJ2-7; 9 positions agree with TRBD1. The CDR3 is 16 residues long. CDR1 is SGHKS and CDR2 is YYEKEE in the germline V gene (reference sequence). The V gene end was trimmed by 5 bases and the J gene end by 6 bases; junction bases not matched to a gene: 15. The CDR3 loop is CASRPVQGQGPREQYF. The DNA of the CDR3 is TGTGCCAGCAGACCCGTCCAGGGACAGGGTCCCCGCGAGCAGTACTTC.

The chain links TRBV28 to TRBJ2-5; TRBD1 might be the D (5 bases). Looked up from germline, CDR1 is MDHEN and CDR2 is SYDVKM. This CDR3 is 12 amino acids long. Trimming pared 8 bases from V and 4 bases from J, leaving 11 bases between. CDR3 in DNA: TGTGCCAGCGGCTGGGGCGGAGAGACCCAGTACTTC. Protein sequence: CASGWGGETQYF.